This T cell receptor (beta chain) was captured in a study of blood T cells in healthy people across ages. General study results and limits: While age rose, TCR beta diversity per million T cells dropped in a roughly linear way. A strong correlation was seen between TCR beta diversity and naive T cell percentage. For the donors, CMV status was unknown and possibly confounded expanded clonotype changes.

This clonotype was seen just once. What it binds is unknown. Sample-barcoded 5' priming and a J-beta primer mix drove a second PCR of about 7 to 11 cycles. Every cDNA molecule carried a tag from a template-switch adaptor bearing 12 random nucleotides. Each CDR3 protein is one row after TCRdb ran MiXCR on the 5' RACE reads. The sample consists of about 760,000 distinct CDR3 sequences, about 25% of them appearing once. Deletions cut 0 bases from V and 7 bases from J, with 18 bases between. The CDR3 has 16 residues. Per germline, CDR1 MGHDK and CDR2 SYGVNS. The same data also went into a second study, on T cells of mothers and their children.

The clonotype comes from a boy aged 5 to 17 in good health. J is TRBJ2-5 and V is TRBV25-1, with a tentative D call TRBD1 (5 bases). The sequenced material came from blood. CDR3 in DNA: TGTGCCAGCAGTGAATATGGGGCTGGGTCCGTAGGGACCCAGTACTTC. Its protein is CASSEYGAGSVGTQYF.